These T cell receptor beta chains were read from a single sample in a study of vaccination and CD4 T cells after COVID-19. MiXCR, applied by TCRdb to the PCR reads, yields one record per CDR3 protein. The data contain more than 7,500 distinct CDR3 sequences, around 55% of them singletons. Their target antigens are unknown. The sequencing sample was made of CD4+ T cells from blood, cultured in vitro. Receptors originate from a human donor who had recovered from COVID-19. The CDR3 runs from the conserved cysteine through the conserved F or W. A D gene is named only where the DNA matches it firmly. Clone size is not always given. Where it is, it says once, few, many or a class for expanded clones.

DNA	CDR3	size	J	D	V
TGTGCCAGCAGTACTGCGCGACAAGAGACCCAGTACTTC	CASSTARQETQYF	-	TRBJ2-5	-	TRBV12-3/TRBV12-4
TGTGCCTGGAGTGCCCTCGACAGGGCCGGTCAGCCCCAGCATTTT	CAWSALDRAGQPQHF	-	TRBJ1-5	TRBD1	TRBV30
TGCAGTGCTAGATTTTGGGGGGTTGGAGGCTCCTATAATTCACCCCTCCACTTT	CSARFWGVGGSYNSPLHF	-	TRBJ1-6	-	TRBV20-1
TGTGCCAGCAGTGAGGACAGGGAAGGGACCTACGAGCAGTACTTC	CASSEDREGTYEQYF	-	TRBJ2-7	TRBD1	TRBV6-1
TGCGCCAGCAGCTTGGTTCAGGGTGGCACTGAAGCTTTCTTT	CASSLVQGGTEAFF	-	TRBJ1-1	-	TRBV5-1
TGCAGTGCTCACACCGGGACAGGGGACGAAGCTTTCTTT	CSAHTGTGDEAFF	-	TRBJ1-1	TRBD1	TRBV20-1
TGTGCCAGCAGCCCCCAACAGGGCCCTCATCAGCCCCAGCATTTT	CASSPQQGPHQPQHF	-	TRBJ1-5	-	TRBV12-3/TRBV12-4
TGTGCCAGCAGTTTAAGGGCAGCAGCATTTCGACCCTACGAGCAGTACTTC	CASSLRAAAFRPYEQYF	-	TRBJ2-7	-	TRBV27
TGTGCCAGCAGCTCCTACGAGCAGTACTTC	CASSSYEQYF	-	TRBJ2-7	-	TRBV11-2
TGTTCCAGCAGTGGTTACAGGGATTGGTTTCAAGAGACCCAGTACTTC	CSSSGYRDWFQETQYF	-	TRBJ2-5	-	TRBV6-4
TGCAGTGCTAGGAAGGGGATGAACACTGAAGCTTTCTTT	CSARKGMNTEAFF	-	TRBJ1-1	-	TRBV20-1
TGTGCCAGCAGCGCCCAGTCGCAGGGGAACACTGAAGCTTTCTTT	CASSAQSQGNTEAFF	once	TRBJ1-1	-	TRBV5-4
TGTGCCTGGAGCCCCGGACAGGGGATTAGGAATTCACCCCTCCACTTT	CAWSPGQGIRNSPLHF	few	TRBJ1-6	TRBD1	TRBV30
TGTGCCAGCAGCTTAATCGGGACAGATGACCAACTGAATGCTTTCTTT	CASSLIGTDDQLNAFF	-	TRBJ1-1	TRBD1	TRBV5-8
TGTGCCAGCAGTGAACCGGGGGGGAACAGCGAGCAGTACTTC	CASSEPGGNSEQYF	-	TRBJ2-7	TRBD2	TRBV6-1
TGTGCCAGTAGTACAGGGTCTGGAAACACCATATATTTT	CASSTGSGNTIYF	-	TRBJ1-3	-	TRBV19
TGTGCCATCCCCGAGCAAGGGGGCATTACAGATACGCAGTATTTT	CAIPEQGGITDTQYF	large	TRBJ2-3	TRBD1	TRBV6-1
TGTGCCAGTAGTAGGGCTAGCGGGGGAAGCACAGATACGCAGTATTTT	CASSRASGGSTDTQYF	-	TRBJ2-3	TRBD2	TRBV19
TGTGCCAGTTCGAGGGGGGCCTCCTCACCCCTCCACTTT	CASSRGASSPLHF	-	TRBJ1-6	-	TRBV11-3
TGTGCCAGCAGCGTAGGTGTGTCAGGCAATCAGCCCCAGCATTTT	CASSVGVSGNQPQHF	-	TRBJ1-5	-	TRBV9
TGCGCCAGCAGCTGGGGGGACAGGTCGTATGGCTACACCTTC	CASSWGDRSYGYTF	-	TRBJ1-2	TRBD1	TRBV5-1
TGTGCCAGCAGTGAAGCGGGACAGGGGGGAAAGGCTTTCTTT	CASSEAGQGGKAFF	-	TRBJ1-1	TRBD1	TRBV6-1
TGTGCCAGCAGTGACGGAACAGCTAACTATGGCTACACCTTC	CASSDGTANYGYTF	few	TRBJ1-2	-	TRBV2
TGTGCCAGCAGCTTGGGGAGTCCGGGGGGAGGCTACACCTTC	CASSLGSPGGGYTF	-	TRBJ1-2	-	TRBV7-2
TGTGCCAGCAGTTGGGGCAGTTTGGGTACGGGTCCCTACACCTTC	CASSWGSLGTGPYTF	-	TRBJ1-2	-	TRBV2
TGCAGTGCGATGGGACTAGCGGGTGGGGAGACCCAGTACTTC	CSAMGLAGGETQYF	-	TRBJ2-5	TRBD2	TRBV20-1
TGTGCCAGTAATTTTCCGGGACAGGCAGACACTGAAGCTTTCTTT	CASNFPGQADTEAFF	-	TRBJ1-1	TRBD1	TRBV19
TGTGCCTGGACCCAAGGCAGGACGGATACGCAGTATTTT	CAWTQGRTDTQYF	few	TRBJ2-3	-	TRBV30
TGTGCCTGGAGTGTAAGCAGGGGTGTCACTGAAGCTTTCTTT	CAWSVSRGVTEAFF	-	TRBJ1-1	-	TRBV30
TGTGCCAGCAGAGGGACCTTGAACACTGAAGCTTTCTTT	CASRGTLNTEAFF	-	TRBJ1-1	-	TRBV2
TGCAGTGCTAGGAGGGGGGGACAAACGAACACTGAAGCTTTCTTT	CSARRGGQTNTEAFF	few	TRBJ1-1	-	TRBV20-1
TGTGCCTGGACCCAAGGGAGTTCAAGGCGAGAGGGCTACACCTTC	CAWTQGSSRREGYTF	-	TRBJ1-2	-	TRBV30
TGTGCCGGCTCACCTTGGGACAGGGGGCTTATTGCGAGATATGGCTACACCTTC	CAGSPWDRGLIARYGYTF	-	TRBJ1-2	TRBD1	TRBV18
TGTGCCACCAGTTTGGGCACAGATACGCAGTATTTT	CATSLGTDTQYF	-	TRBJ2-3	-	TRBV24-1
TGCAGTGCCCTGCATTCGTCTAGCGGGGGCTACGAGCAGTACTTC	CSALHSSSGGYEQYF	few	TRBJ2-7	TRBD2	TRBV20-1
TGTGCCACCAGCAGAAGAACAGGGGATAACTATGGCTACACCTTC	CATSRRTGDNYGYTF	-	TRBJ1-2	TRBD1	TRBV15
TGTGCCAGCAGCCCCCGATTGAACACTGAAGCTTTCTTT	CASSPRLNTEAFF	-	TRBJ1-1	-	TRBV7-2
TGTGCCACCGAGCGGGATTCGGGGGAGCAGTACTTC	CATERDSGEQYF	-	TRBJ2-7	TRBD2	TRBV6-1
TGTGCCAGCAGCCGTGAACGGAATCAGCCCCAGCATTTT	CASSRERNQPQHF	-	TRBJ1-5	-	TRBV6-1
TGTGCCACATGGGACAGGGAAATCCGAGGCTACACCTTC	CATWDREIRGYTF	few	TRBJ1-2	TRBD1	TRBV24-1
TGTGCCTGGAGTTTCACCGGGACAGGGCTCCAGGGCTATGGCTACACCTTC	CAWSFTGTGLQGYGYTF	-	TRBJ1-2	TRBD1	TRBV30
TGTGCCAGCAGTTTAGCGGGGGGCCCCGTAAACGGCGGGGAGCTGTTTTTT	CASSLAGGPVNGGELFF	large	TRBJ2-2	TRBD2	TRBV27
TGTGCCAGCAGTTACCTCAGGACAGGGACCACAGATACGCAGTATTTT	CASSYLRTGTTDTQYF	-	TRBJ2-3	TRBD1	TRBV6-2/TRBV6-3
TGTGCCTGGAGTGTACAGGGCTCTACATCGAAGTATTTT	CAWSVQGSTSKYF	-	TRBJ2-3	-	TRBV30
TGCAGGGGGACTAGCGGGTCTACGCAGTATTTT	CRGTSGSTQYF	-	TRBJ2-3	TRBD2	TRBV20-1
TGTGCCACCAGTGGTGGGCTGAGCGGGAGCACAGATACGCAGTATTTT	CATSGGLSGSTDTQYF	few	TRBJ2-3	-	TRBV24-1
TGCGCCAGCAGCCCGAGGACAGGGTACGAGGAAAAACTGTTTTTT	CASSPRTGYEEKLFF	-	TRBJ1-4	TRBD1	TRBV4-3
TGTGCCAGCAGCCCCCATCCGGCGGGGGGAACTGAAGCTTTCTTT	CASSPHPAGGTEAFF	once	TRBJ1-1	-	TRBV3-1
TGTGCCAGCAGTTTATGGCAGGGCACAGATACGCAGTATTTT	CASSLWQGTDTQYF	-	TRBJ2-3	-	TRBV28
TGTGCCAGTGCCCAGGGGGCTATGGACTATGGCTACACCTTC	CASAQGAMDYGYTF	-	TRBJ1-2	TRBD1	TRBV19
TGTGCCAGCAGCTTAGTCGCAGCACCCAATGAGCAGTTCTTC	CASSLVAAPNEQFF	-	TRBJ2-1	-	TRBV7-8
TGCAGTGCTAGGGAAACAGGGGGAGGCAACACTGAAGCTTTCTTT	CSARETGGGNTEAFF	once	TRBJ1-1	TRBD1	TRBV20-1
TGTGCCAGCAGTATGGGATCCTACGAGCAGTACTTC	CASSMGSYEQYF	few	TRBJ2-7	-	TRBV12-3/TRBV12-4